This T cell receptor (beta chain) was captured in a study of PD-L1 blockade in urothelial cancer. The overall study: Patients, treated from 2014 onward, received atezolizumab 1,200 mg intravenously every 3 weeks.

The table came from immunoSEQ multiplex PCR; TCRdb's copy has only in-frame clones and leaves some out. The sample records some 48,000 clones, more than 75% being singletons. As for time point: peripheral blood 6 weeks after treatment start. Urothelial carcinoma in patients was locally advanced or metastatic. Each patient contributed between 1 and 8 total time points of blood mononuclear cells, pretreatment and during treatment. Study-wide points: Blood clones associated with the tumor expanded more at 3 weeks in durable-benefit patients.

Of note for this clone: The target antigen is unknown.

Germline V gives CDR1 LNHDA, CDR2 SQIVND (reference sequence). Trimming stripped 6 bases from V and 2 bases from J, with 17 bases between. This CDR3 region has 15 residues. The sequenced sample was PBMCs, obtained around atezolizumab (anti-PD-L1) treatment. The source of this sequence is a man aged 55 to 69 with urothelial cancer. This chain uses TRBV19 with TRBJ2-7; tentatively, D is TRBD1 (7 bases). CDR3: CASRTGGRGAYEQYF. The CDR3 coding sequence is TGTGCCAGTAGAACCGGGGGCAGGGGGGCCTACGAGCAGTACTTC.